The clone carrying this T cell receptor beta chain has a handful of counts. These data come from a study of blood T cell repertoires in COVID-19. Study-level background: Donors in the United States, Italy and Spain gave samples during acute or convalescent COVID-19. PBMCs, B-cell-depleted T cells, or T cells provided the cDNA or gDNA that made up the material.

The authors' processing: Amplified reference gene primers provided the basis for estimating nucleated cell counts. Measured with immunoSEQ multiplex PCR; TCRdb has only the in-frame clones, and not every one. The DNA gave D and trimming, while V, J and clone size come from that table. The sample records 200,000 to 250,000 clones, approximately 91% being singletons. The sequencing sample was made of peripheral blood. The sequence came from a man aged 60-69 years who had recovered from COVID-19.

CDR3 sequence reads: CASYPSSGIWGKNIQYF. CDR3 bases: TGTGCCAGCTACCCATCTTCAGGGATTTGGGGCAAAAACATTCAGTACTTC. This rearrangement joins TRBV28 to TRBJ2-4, with a weak D call TRBD1 (5 bases). The CDR3 consists of 17 residues. The germline V gene has CDR1 MDHEN and CDR2 SYDVKM. Deletions cut 8 bases from V and 3 bases from J, with 23 bases between.